The clone carrying this TCR beta chain has just a few counts. The antigen remains unidentified. This specimen belongs to a study of somatic mutations in cytotoxic T cells in rheumatoid arthritis. General study results and limits: There was no significant difference in CD8+ T-cell clonality between rheumatoid arthritis patients and age-matched healthy controls.

Trimming left V 1 base short and J 1 base short, with 10 bases between. CDR1 is SEHNR, CDR2 FQNEAQ, per germline (reference sequence). The CDR3 loop spans 15 amino acids. Method: immunoSEQ multiplex PCR; TCRdb's copy keeps in-frame clones and lacks some. The sample comprises approximately 7,400 clones, around 90% of which are singletons, and 15% to 20% rests with the top ten. Positive magnetic bead selection separated CD4+ and CD8+ cells, and flow cytometry confirmed purity. Sequenced: CD8+ T cells sorted from blood. The J gene is TRBJ2-5, the V gene TRBV7-9, with D uncertain. This receptor was taken from a man aged 35 to 55 with rheumatoid arthritis. The CDR3 nucleotides are TGTGCCAGCAGCTTAGAGCGTGGATCCCAAGAGACCCAGTACTTC. Protein: CASSLERGSQETQYF.